This TCR beta chain derives from a study of CD8 T cells in Susac syndrome (dated by TCRdb to about 2019). For the wider study: Of the Susac syndrome patients who were sequenced, roughly six had clinically active disease and eight were in clinical remission. Repertoire sequencing was used to test whether CD8+ T cell activation and differentiation in Susac syndrome was antigen driven. At blood withdrawal, Susac syndrome patients were therapy-naive, treated with corticosteroids (with IVIg additionally given to some), or treated with IVIg alone.

This clonotype was recorded once. Its antigen target is currently unknown. No per-base quality is available; no much larger clone lies one base away. One read alone is weak evidence. CDR1 SQVTM and CDR2 ANQGSEA were looked up in the germline V gene. From the cysteine through the phenylalanine, the CDR3 covers 15 amino acids. Left in the record is the CDR3 DNA by itself, 45 bases read in frame from the first base. Clipping removes 3 bases from V and 12 bases from J, with 12 as the unmatched junction base count. Summary of the overall study and its limitations: No clonal expansion was detected in the CD4+ T cell repertoire of Susac syndrome patients. The number of individuals in the TCR sequencing and HLA analysis was acknowledged as relatively small.

RNA was extracted with the RNeasy kit and about 0.5 to 1 ug was reverse transcribed using random hexamers. TCR beta CDR3 regions were amplified with the immunoSEQ multiplex PCR assay covering 54 Vbeta and 13 Jbeta segments. PCR amplification bias was corrected using a synthetic template baseline for primer optimization and computational correction. The source study handled its data this way. Reads were annotated to V, D and J genes per IMGT and analyzed with immunoSEQ Analyzer, keeping only productive sequences. Clonality was calculated as one minus the Shannon entropy normalized by log2 of the number of productive unique sequences. For each patient and control, public and private clones were evaluated within the 100 most prevalent clones. A clone was defined as Susac-specific if it was absent from the healthy and MS cohorts, from 1052 published viral clones and from other ImmuneACCESS disease sequences. TCRdb trimmed the raw reads at Q25, called clones with MiXCR and kept productive beta chains. Every distinct CDR3 protein forms one entry, paired with its most common genes and DNA. TCRdb, not the original authors, processed these V and J calls. The sample yields about 180,000 distinct CDR3 sequences; roughly 94% were counted once. Of the sample, approximately 0.099% falls within the top ten clones.

Peripheral blood CD8+ and CD4+ T cells from healthy donors, Susac syndrome patients and multiple sclerosis patients were profiled by high-throughput TCR beta sequencing. The Susac syndrome patients fulfilled recently defined diagnostic criteria for either definite or probable disease. Bulk CD8+ and CD4+ T cells were purified by magnetic negative isolation, whereas CD8+ TEMRA cells were enriched by FACS. Blood was drawn into EDTA tubes, processed within 24 hours, and PBMCs were isolated by density gradient centrifugation. PBMCs destined for TCR sequencing were cryopreserved in liquid nitrogen and later thawed in a 37 °C water bath. A purity of at least 90% was achieved for sorted or isolated CD4+, CD8+ and CD8+ TEMRA cells.

The rearranged segments are TRBV29-1 and TRBJ2-1; TRBD2 matches 12 bases in the middle. This clonotype was sampled from a human donor with Susac syndrome. The material sequenced was CD4+ T cells from PBMCs. For the CDR3, the sequence is CSVDPASGRARVQFF. The DNA reads TGCAGCGTTGACCCCGCTAGCGGGAGGGCCCGGGTGCAGTTCTTC.